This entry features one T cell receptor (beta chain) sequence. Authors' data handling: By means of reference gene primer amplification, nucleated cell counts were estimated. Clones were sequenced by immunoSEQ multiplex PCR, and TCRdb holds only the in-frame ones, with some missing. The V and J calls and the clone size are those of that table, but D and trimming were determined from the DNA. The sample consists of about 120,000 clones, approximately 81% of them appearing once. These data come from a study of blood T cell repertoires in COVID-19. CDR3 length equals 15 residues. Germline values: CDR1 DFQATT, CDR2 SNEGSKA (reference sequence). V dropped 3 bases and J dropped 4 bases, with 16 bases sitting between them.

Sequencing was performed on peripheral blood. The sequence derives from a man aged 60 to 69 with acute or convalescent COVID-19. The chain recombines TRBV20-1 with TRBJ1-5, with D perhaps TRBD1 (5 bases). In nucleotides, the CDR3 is TGCAGTGCTAGTTTATCGGCAGGGTCGAATCAGCCCCAGCATTTT. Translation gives CSASLSAGSNQPQHF.